The 13 T cell receptor beta chains presented below share a single source sample, sequenced in a study of tumor and adjacent non-tumor tissue in lung cancer. RNA was extracted from bulk tissue without any cell sorting. The library came from three nested PCR rounds adapted from ARM-PCR protocols. One entry per CDR3 protein, called by TCRdb with MiXCR from the multiplex PCR reads. The table includes about 79,000 distinct CDR3 sequences, 72% detected once. The sample consisted of lung tumor tissue. The receptor set was obtained from a woman between 40 and 50 years old with non-small cell lung cancer.

A word on this clonotype: One end of the junction is discordant with germline, which a read error may explain. The chain combines TRBV10-2 with TRBJ2-3, with TRBD2 matching over 10 bases. Germline loops: CDR1 WSHSY, CDR2 SAAADI. CDR3 size: 17 residues. CDR3 protein: CTSSDRSGGAKTDTQYF. In DNA, the CDR3 is TGCACCAGCAGTGACCGGAGCGGGGGGGCGAAGACAGATACGCAGTATTTT.

This clonotype has just a few counts. The junction does not match germline at one end; this may be a read error. The rearrangement links TRBV11-2 to TRBJ2-5, with a possible D match to TRBD1 (7 bases). CDR1 is SGHAT, CDR2 FQNNGV, per germline. The CDR3 has 14 amino acids. The CDR3 bases are TGTGCCAGCAGCTTCCAGGGGGTGGGGGAGGCCCAGCATTTC. Encoded protein: CASSFQGVGEAQHF.

V is TRBV11-2 and J is TRBJ2-3; the D is unclear. The CDR3 is made up of 11 amino acids. V was pared by 7 bases and J by 5 bases, with 7 bases between. Germline V gene lookup returns CDR1 SGHAT and CDR2 FQNNGV. CDR3 nucleotides: TGTGCCAGCAACACGCAAGATACGCAGTATTTT. This translates into CASNTQDTQYF.

As to this clonotype: A much larger clone differs from this one at a single base, so this may be a read error. The chain links TRBV20-1 to TRBJ2-3; 9 nucleotides line up with TRBD1. The CDR3 is made up of 12 amino acids. Germline values: CDR1 DFQATT, CDR2 SNEGSKA (reference sequence). The CDR3 sequence: CGARDRVDTQYF. The DNA for the CDR3 is TGCGGTGCTAGGGACAGGGTTGATACGCAGTATTTT.

Concerning this clonotype itself: This CDR3 fails to terminate in the conserved phenylalanine or tryptophan, so it likely reflects a read error. This rearrangement joins TRBV29-1 to TRBJ2-7, with 12 bases identical to TRBD2. Trimming cost V 1 base and J 4 bases; bases outside gene matches: 8. The germline CDR1 and CDR2 sequences are SQVTM and ANQGSEA. CDR3 size: 16 residues. CDR3 residues: CSVEGLAGGPRYEQYY. CDR3 coding DNA: TGCAGCGTTGAAGGGCTAGCGGGAGGGCCAAGGTACGAGCAGTACTAC.

The sample holds one count of this clonotype. Because it lacks the conserved phenylalanine or tryptophan at the end, this CDR3 is likely a read error. This chain connects TRBV10-2 to TRBJ2-1; D not resolved. The germline V gene has CDR1 WSHSY and CDR2 SAAADI. V was cut by 7 bases and J by 7 bases, with 14 bases left in between. The CDR3 runs 13 residues. This chain's CDR3 is CASNSGDENEQFL. The CDR3 DNA follows: TGCGCCAGCAATTCAGGCGATGAGAATGAGCAGTTCCTC.

There are many counts of this clonotype. The genes are TRBV30 and TRBJ1-2; TRBD1 matches at 9 bases. In germline, CDR1 is GTSNPN, CDR2 SVGIG (reference sequence). The CDR3 is 15 amino acids. The junction had 8 bases not matched to a gene; V was cut back by 0 bases and J by 6 bases. The CDR3 DNA reads TGTGCCTGGAGTGTTCTCCCGGGACAGGGTCATGGCTACACCTTC. This encodes CAWSVLPGQGHGYTF.

This clonotype is medium-sized within its sample. The chain has TRBV11-2 and TRBJ1-2; 7 bases line up with TRBD1. Per germline, CDR1 SGHAT and CDR2 FQNNGV. V lost 8 bases, J lost 4 bases, and 10 bases stayed unmatched. The CDR3 contains 14 residues. This CDR3 is CASRGQTFLYGYTF. In DNA form, the CDR3 reads TGTGCCAGCCGGGGACAGACCTTCCTCTATGGCTACACCTTC.

A word on this clonotype: A much larger clone lies a single base off, so this may be a read error. CDR3 in DNA: TGTGCCAGCAGCAACGGACAGGGAGAAGCGAATACGCAGTATTTT. It codes for CASSNGQGEANTQYF. This sequence joins TRBV7-9 and TRBJ2-3, with TRBD1 identical over 8 bases. The trim removed 5 bases at V and 7 bases at J, leaving 11 bases unmatched. There are 15 residues in the CDR3. Germline V gene data show CDR1 as SEHNR and CDR2 as FQNEAQ (reference sequence).

The chain joins TRBV11-3 to TRBJ2-1; 9 bases match TRBD2. This CDR3 comprises 14 residues. Germline-derived CDR1 and CDR2 are SGHNT and YENEEA. The junction had 13 bases not matched to a gene; V was cut back by 11 bases and J by 8 bases. This CDR3 reads CADSQGVAGDEQFF. The CDR3 DNA sequence: TGTGCCGACAGCCAGGGGGTAGCGGGAGATGAGCAGTTCTTC.

V and J are TRBV29-1 and TRBJ2-4; 7 positions agree with TRBD2. V dropped 7 bases and J dropped 4; count of bases not matched to a gene: 10. The CDR3 is made up of 14 amino acids. From germline, CDR1 is SQVTM and CDR2 ANQGSEA. For the CDR3, the DNA is TGCAGCGCTGAGCGGGGAACGGTTAAAAACATTCAGTACTTC. Its translation is CSAERGTVKNIQYF.

Of note for this clonotype: One end of the junction varies from germline; a read error may be responsible. The chain links TRBV10-3 to TRBJ1-5; no clear D gene. The CDR3 totals 15 residues. CDR1 ENHRY and CDR2 SYGVKD come from the germline V gene. DNA for the CDR3: TGTGCCATCAGTGAGTCGACGACGAGTAATCAGCCCCATCATTTT. This sequence encodes CAISESTTSNQPHHF.

On this clonotype itself: One junction end does not reproduce the germline sequence, and a read error may be involved. This chain links TRBV6-5 with TRBJ1-2; D remains ambiguous. There are 13 residues in the CDR3. Germline V gives CDR1 MNHEY, CDR2 SVGAGI. The CDR3 DNA is TGTGCTAGCAGTCCCGGGCGTGATTATGGCTACACCTTC. Residues: CASSPGRDYGYTF.